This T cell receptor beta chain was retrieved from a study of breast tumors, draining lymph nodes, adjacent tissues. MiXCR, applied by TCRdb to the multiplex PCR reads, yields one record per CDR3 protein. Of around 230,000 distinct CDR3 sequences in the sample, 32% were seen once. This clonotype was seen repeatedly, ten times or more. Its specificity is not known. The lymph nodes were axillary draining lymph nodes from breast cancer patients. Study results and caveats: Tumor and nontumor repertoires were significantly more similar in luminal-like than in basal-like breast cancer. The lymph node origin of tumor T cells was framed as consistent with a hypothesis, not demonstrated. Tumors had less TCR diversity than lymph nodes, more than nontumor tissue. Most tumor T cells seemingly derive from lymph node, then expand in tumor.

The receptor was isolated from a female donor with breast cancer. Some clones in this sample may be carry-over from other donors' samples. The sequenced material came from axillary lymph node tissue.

The CDR3 DNA reads TGTGCCAGTAGTCCAAAACCCGGGACTAGCGATCAAGGGCACAATGAGCAGTTCTTC. Translation gives CASSPKPGTSDQGHNEQFF. J is TRBJ2-1 and V is TRBV19, with TRBD2 matching 10 bases. Germline V gene lookup returns CDR1 LNHDA and CDR2 SQIVND (reference sequence). Losses at the gene ends were 5 bases for V and 5 bases for J; bases not matched to a gene: 18. CDR3 length equals 19 residues.